These T cell receptor beta chains were read from a single sample in a study of breast tumors, draining lymph nodes, adjacent tissues. TCRdb independently ran MiXCR on the multiplex PCR reads; one entry per CDR3 protein. This table holds 120,000 to 150,000 distinct CDR3 sequences, around a third found once. Sample: axillary lymph node tissue. These receptors were obtained from a female donor with breast cancer. Some clones in this sample may be carry-over from other donors' samples. CDR3s include the opening cysteine and the closing phenylalanine or tryptophan. D genes are given only for firm matches. Size tells how often a clone was seen (once, few, many) or the class of an expanded clone, and some rows leave it out.

>TRBJ2-3|-|many|TRBV20-1
TGCAGTGCCATCCGCCTTAGGAGCCCTAGCACAGATACGCAGTATTTT
CSAIRLRSPSTDTQYF
>TRBJ1-2|-|-|TRBV20-1
TGCAGTGCTAGAGGCAACCCCCAGGGGTTTGGCTATGGCTACACCTTC
CSARGNPQGFGYGYTF
>TRBJ1-5|-|many|TRBV19
TGTGCCAGTAGTGGGTTCGGACAGCCCCAGCATTTT
CASSGFGQPQHF
>TRBJ2-6|-|many|TRBV4-1
TGCGCCAGCAGCAAAGAGACAGGCTCTGGGGCCAACGTCCTGACTTTC
CASSKETGSGANVLTF
>TRBJ1-2|-|-|TRBV6-5
TGTGCCAGCAGTCGCGGAGGAGCTAACTATGGCTACACCTTC
CASSRGGANYGYTF
>TRBJ2-6|TRBD2|many|TRBV20-1
TGCAGTGCTGGCTCGGGAGGCGGGTCTGGGGCCAACGTCCTGACTTTC
CSAGSGGGSGANVLTF
>TRBJ2-7|TRBD1|many|TRBV5-1
TGCGCCAGCACTGCCGGGACAGGGGGCGGCGAGCAGTACTTC
CASTAGTGGGEQYF
>TRBJ1-5|-|many|TRBV5-1
TGCGCCAGCAGCTTGCTGGGGGAAAGCAATCAGCCCCAGCATTTT
CASSLLGESNQPQHF
>TRBJ2-5|TRBD2|many|TRBV6-2/TRBV6-3
TGTGCCAGCAGTTACGTAGGGACTAGCGGGAGGATTCAAGAGACCCAGTACTTC
CASSYVGTSGRIQETQYF
>TRBJ2-5|-|many|TRBV3-1
TGTGCCAGCAGCCAAGAACGAGGACTCCGGGGGGAGACCCAGTACTTC
CASSQERGLRGETQYF
>TRBJ2-2|-|-|TRBV7-2
TGTGCCAGCAGCCCCCAGGGGGGGGGCAGGACCGGGGAGCTGTTTTTT
CASSPQGGGRTGELFF
>TRBJ2-7|-|-|TRBV28
TGTGCCAGCAGTGCCCCACAGGGAAGGGCGAGCTACGAGCAGTACTTC
CASSAPQGRASYEQYF
>TRBJ2-3|TRBD1|-|TRBV12-5
TGTGCTAGAGTGATCGGACAGGGCACAGATACGCAGTATTTT
CARVIGQGTDTQYF
>TRBJ1-2|TRBD1|few|TRBV6-5
TGTGCCAGCAGTCCTCCCGGGGACAGGGGGTACTATGGCTACACCTTC
CASSPPGDRGYYGYTF
>TRBJ2-5|TRBD2|few|TRBV5-1
TGCGCCAGCAGCAAAGCGGGGGCCCAAGACACCCAGTACTTC
CASSKAGAQDTQYF
>TRBJ1-4|-|-|TRBV7-9
TGTGCCAGCAGCTCCGCGCTCCTAGCGGGGGGGGTAACTAATGAAAAACTGTTTTTT
CASSSALLAGGVTNEKLFF